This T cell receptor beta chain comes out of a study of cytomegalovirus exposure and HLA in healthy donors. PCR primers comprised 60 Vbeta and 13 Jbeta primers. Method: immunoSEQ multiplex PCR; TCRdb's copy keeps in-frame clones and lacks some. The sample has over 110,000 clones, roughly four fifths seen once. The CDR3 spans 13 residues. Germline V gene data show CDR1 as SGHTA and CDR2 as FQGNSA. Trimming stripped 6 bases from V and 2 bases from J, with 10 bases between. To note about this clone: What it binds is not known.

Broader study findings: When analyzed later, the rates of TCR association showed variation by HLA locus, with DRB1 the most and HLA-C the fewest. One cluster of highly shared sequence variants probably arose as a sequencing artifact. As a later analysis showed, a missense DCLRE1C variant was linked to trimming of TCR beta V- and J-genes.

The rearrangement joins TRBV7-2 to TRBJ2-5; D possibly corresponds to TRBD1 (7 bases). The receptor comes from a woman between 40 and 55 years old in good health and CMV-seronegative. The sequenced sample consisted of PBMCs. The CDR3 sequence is CASRRGQQETQYF. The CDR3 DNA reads TGTGCCAGCAGGCGGGGACAGCAAGAGACCCAGTACTTC.